The following is a T cell receptor beta chain sequence with its context. The antigen remains undetermined. Germline V CDR1 and CDR2: LNHDA, SQIVND (reference sequence). CDR3 length: 15 residues. The ends were cut back, 3 bases at V and 7 bases at J, with 15 bases in the middle. This entry is derived from a study of shared clonotypes between healthy human individuals. Looking at the study overall: Three CD4 naive, three CD4 memory, two CD8 naive and one CD8 memory plate were used per donor.

Regarding the study as a whole: What naive subsets generally showed was a larger estimated richness than memory subsets showed. Clonotypes that were shared across a handful of donors made up roughly 5.2% of naive CD4 clonotypes.

Naive CD8 populations comprised CD45RO-negative cells positively selected for CCR7, excluding terminally differentiated effector memory CD45RA+ cells. Adults of Caucasian background living in Nashville, Tennessee made up all donors. The protocol was immunoSEQ multiplex PCR, while the TCRdb copy is restricted to in-frame clones and leaves out a portion. The repertoire holds around 2,000,000 clones, with about 95% as singletons. Sequencing was done on a sample of naive CD8+ T cells sorted from blood. The chain uses TRBV19 and TRBJ2-2; D is ambiguous. The TCR comes from a man aged 18 to 35 in good health. The CDR3 region has the DNA TGTGCCAGTAGTATCTGGGCAGACTCCCACGGGGAGCTGTTTTTT. Translating gives CASSIWADSHGELFF.